A selection of T cell receptor beta chains follows, all from one sample in a study of blood T cells in healthy people across ages. MiXCR, run by TCRdb on the 5' RACE reads, gives a single entry per CDR3 protein. The data hold 1,500,000 or so distinct CDR3 sequences, with about 42% observed a single time. The sample was blood. The receptors derive from a woman aged 18 to 35 in good health. CDR3s include the opening cysteine and the closing phenylalanine or tryptophan. The order of the fields is V gene, clone size, CDR3 length, J gene, D gene, CDR3 DNA, CDR3 protein. A D gene is named only where the DNA matches it firmly. A clone size is listed for some rows: how often the clone was seen (once, few, many), or a class if it is expanded.

TRBV7-2	.	15	TRBJ2-2	.	TGTGCCAGCAGTCCCGGGGGCTCGACCACCGGGGAGCTGTTTTTT	CASSPGGSTTGELFF
TRBV27	few	16	TRBJ2-1	TRBD2	TGTGCCAGCAGTTTACTCGTCTCTAGCGGGAAAGCGGAGCAGTTCTTC	CASSLLVSSGKAEQFF
TRBV14	.	12	TRBJ2-5	.	TGTGCCAGCAGCCGGTGGTCCGAGACCCAGTACTTC	CASSRWSETQYF
TRBV18	.	16	TRBJ2-5	.	TGTGCCAGCTCACCACAGATTAGTAGGGAAGCAGAGACCCAGTACTTC	CASSPQISREAETQYF
TRBV6-2/TRBV6-3	many	14	TRBJ2-5	TRBD1	TGTGCCAGCAGTTTACAGGGGTCCCAAGAGACCCAGTACTTC	CASSLQGSQETQYF
TRBV28	.	13	TRBJ2-5	.	TGTGCCAGCAGTGTATTCCCCCGAGAGACCCAGTACTTC	CASSVFPRETQYF
TRBV12-3/TRBV12-4	few	13	TRBJ1-1	.	TGTGCCAGCACCCTGGCGGGGAACACTGAAGCTTTCTTT	CASTLAGNTEAFF
TRBV7-2	.	16	TRBJ2-1	.	TGTGCCAGCAGCTTTCGACACCAGCCCCCTTACAATGAGCAGTTCTTC	CASSFRHQPPYNEQFF
TRBV6-5	.	14	TRBJ2-5	.	TGTGCCAGCAGTCCCGGACCGATCCAAGAGACCCAGTACTTC	CASSPGPIQETQYF
TRBV7-2	.	15	TRBJ2-2	.	TGTGCCAGCAGCTTAGTTTTTACCCAGGCCGGGGAGCTGTTTTTT	CASSLVFTQAGELFF
TRBV28	many	14	TRBJ2-7	.	TGTGCCAGCAGTTTAATCGGGGCCTCCTACGAGCAGTACTTC	CASSLIGASYEQYF
TRBV25-1	.	13	TRBJ1-4	TRBD1	TGTGCCAGCTCCGGGACAGGGGAGGAAAAACTGTTTTTT	CASSGTGEEKLFF
TRBV10-3	few	14	TRBJ2-5	.	TGTGCCATCAGTGAAGTGGTAGCGAGAGAGACCCAGTACTTC	CAISEVVARETQYF
TRBV19	.	15	TRBJ1-5	TRBD1	TGTGCCAGTAGTCCGGGACAGGGCTTGAATCAGCCCCAGCATTTT	CASSPGQGLNQPQHF
TRBV6-2/TRBV6-3	.	15	TRBJ2-7	.	TGTGCCAGCAGTTACGCTAGGGGAGAATCCTACGAGCAGTACTTC	CASSYARGESYEQYF
TRBV6-5	many	14	TRBJ2-3	.	TGTGCCAGCAGTCAACCTCAGGGTGCAGATACGCAGTATTTT	CASSQPQGADTQYF
TRBV5-1	.	15	TRBJ2-2	.	TGCGCCAGCAGCTTGGCGCGCGGAATCACCGGGGAGCTGTTTTTT	CASSLARGITGELFF
TRBV3-1	few	15	TRBJ1-2	.	TGTGCCAGCAGCCAAGATCTCCAGGAGGTGCATGGCTACACCTTC	CASSQDLQEVHGYTF
TRBV4-2	.	16	TRBJ2-5	.	TGTGCCAGCAGCCAAGATGGACTAACGGGAGTCGAGACCCAGTACTTC	CASSQDGLTGVETQYF
TRBV15	.	15	TRBJ1-2	.	TGTGCCACCAGCAGAGATCTAGGGCAGGGTGGGGGCTACACCTTC	CATSRDLGQGGGYTF
TRBV6-2/TRBV6-3	few	13	TRBJ2-7	.	TGTGCCAGCAGTCCGCCCCCGACATACGAGCAGTACTTC	CASSPPPTYEQYF
TRBV4-2	.	15	TRBJ1-2	.	TGTGCCAGCAGCCAAGATTTTCAGGGCGTCTATGGCTACACCTTC	CASSQDFQGVYGYTF